The present T cell receptor beta chain was sequenced within a study of CD4+ T cells in melanoma. The study's findings and limits: In melanoma, neoantigen-specific CD4+ T cells reportedly differed in differentiation state. CD8+ T cell, macrophage and B cell function reportedly correlated with neoantigen-specific CD4+ T cells.

TCRdb's table, derived via immunoSEQ multiplex PCR, lists solely in-frame clones and lacks some. The sample lists 45,000 or so clones, roughly nine tenths seen once, with 10% to 15% in the top ten. Concerning this clone: Antigen specificity is unknown.

Trimming took 2 bases from V and 2 from J, leaving 10 bases between them. CDR1 is SGHAT, CDR2 FQNNGV, per germline. The CDR3 loop spans 15 amino acids. This clonotype was sampled from a human donor with melanoma. The sample comprised peripheral blood. The genes are TRBV11-2 and TRBJ2-1; maybe TRBD1 (6 bases). The DNA for the CDR3 is TGTGCCAGCAGCTTAATAGGACAGACCTACAATGAGCAGTTCTTC. The encoded protein is CASSLIGQTYNEQFF.